This TCR beta chain was retrieved from a study of cytomegalovirus exposure and HLA in healthy donors. The CDR3 extends over 13 amino acids. V trimming: 6 bases; J trimming: 2 bases; junction bases outside the gene matches: 3. Germline V gene lookup returns CDR1 LNHDA and CDR2 SQIVND (reference sequence). On this clone: Its matching antigen is unknown.

The PCR employed 60 Vbeta primers together with 13 Jbeta primers. In the original processing: Later, tens of millions of unique TCR beta chains were counted in an analysis, and approximately 10 million of them were shared. Produced via immunoSEQ multiplex PCR; TCRdb's table is partial and in-frame only. V, J and clone size are those of that table, while D and trimming were read from the DNA. The data show some 120,000 clones, roughly 77% seen once. Study findings and constraints: Likely technical artifact: a cluster of highly shared sequence variants. A previous analysis found most TCR beta V segments productive roughly 90% or roughly 30% of the time.

This TCR came from a man in his forties or fifties in good health and CMV-seronegative. The sample comprised PBMCs. The rearrangement joins TRBV19 to TRBJ1-1; 7 bases line up with TRBD1. The CDR3 DNA follows: TGTGCCAGTAGGGGACAGACCAACACTGAAGCTTTCTTT. Translated: CASRGQTNTEAFF.